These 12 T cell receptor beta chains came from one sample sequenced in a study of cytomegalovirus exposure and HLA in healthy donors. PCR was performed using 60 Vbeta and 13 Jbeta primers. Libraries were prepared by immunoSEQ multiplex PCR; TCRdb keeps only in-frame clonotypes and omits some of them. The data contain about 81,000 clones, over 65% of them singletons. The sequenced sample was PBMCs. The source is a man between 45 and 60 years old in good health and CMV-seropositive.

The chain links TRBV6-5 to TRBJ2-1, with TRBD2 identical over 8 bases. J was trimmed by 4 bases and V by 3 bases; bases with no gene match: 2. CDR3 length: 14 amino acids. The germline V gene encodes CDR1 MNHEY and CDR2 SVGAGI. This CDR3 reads CASSYTSGYNEQFF. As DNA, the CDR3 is TGTGCCAGCAGTTATACTAGCGGATACAATGAGCAGTTCTTC.

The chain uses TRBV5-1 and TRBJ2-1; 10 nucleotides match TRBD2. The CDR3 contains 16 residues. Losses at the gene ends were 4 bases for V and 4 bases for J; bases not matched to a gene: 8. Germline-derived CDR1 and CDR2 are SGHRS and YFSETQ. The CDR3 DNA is TGCGCCAGCAGCGCACTAACTAGCGGGGTTTACAATGAGCAGTTCTTC. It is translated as CASSALTSGVYNEQFF. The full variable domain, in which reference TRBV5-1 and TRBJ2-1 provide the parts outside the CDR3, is KAGVTQTPRYLIKTRGQQVTLSCSPISGHRSVSWYQQTPGQGLQFLFEYFSETQRNKGNFPGRFSGRQFSNSRSEMNVSTLELGDSALYLCASSALTSGVYNEQFFGPGTRLTVL.

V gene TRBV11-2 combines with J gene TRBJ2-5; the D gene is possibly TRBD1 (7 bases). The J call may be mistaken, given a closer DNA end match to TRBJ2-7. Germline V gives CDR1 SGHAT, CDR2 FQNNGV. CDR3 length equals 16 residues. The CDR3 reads CASSSGGNEFSYEQYF. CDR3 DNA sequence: TGTGCCAGCAGCTCAGGGGGGAACGAGTTCTCCTACGAGCAGTACTTC.

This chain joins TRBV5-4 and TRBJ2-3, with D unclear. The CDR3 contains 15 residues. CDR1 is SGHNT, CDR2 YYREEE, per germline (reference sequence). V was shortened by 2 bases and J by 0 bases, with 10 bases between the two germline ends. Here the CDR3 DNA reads TGTGCCAGCAGCTTCTTCGGGTCAAGCACAGATACGCAGTATTTT. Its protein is CASSFFGSSTDTQYF.

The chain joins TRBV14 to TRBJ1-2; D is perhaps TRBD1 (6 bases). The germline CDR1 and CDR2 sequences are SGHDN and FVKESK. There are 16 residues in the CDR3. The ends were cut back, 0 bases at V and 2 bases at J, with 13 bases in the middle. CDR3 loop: CASSQDLAGANYGYTF. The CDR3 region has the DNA TGTGCCAGCAGCCAAGATCTAGCAGGGGCCAACTATGGCTACACCTTC.

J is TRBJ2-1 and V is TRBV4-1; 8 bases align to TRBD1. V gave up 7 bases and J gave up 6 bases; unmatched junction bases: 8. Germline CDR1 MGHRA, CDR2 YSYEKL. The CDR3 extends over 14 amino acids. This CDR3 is CASTRDRGSNEQFF. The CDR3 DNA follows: TGCGCCAGCACCCGAGACAGGGGTTCCAATGAGCAGTTCTTC.

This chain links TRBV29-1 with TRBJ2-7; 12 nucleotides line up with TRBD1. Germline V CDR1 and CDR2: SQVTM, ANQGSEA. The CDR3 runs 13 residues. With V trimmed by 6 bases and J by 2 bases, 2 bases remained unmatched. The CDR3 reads CSVRDRGPYEQYF. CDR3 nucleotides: TGCAGCGTGAGGGACAGGGGGCCCTACGAGCAGTACTTC.

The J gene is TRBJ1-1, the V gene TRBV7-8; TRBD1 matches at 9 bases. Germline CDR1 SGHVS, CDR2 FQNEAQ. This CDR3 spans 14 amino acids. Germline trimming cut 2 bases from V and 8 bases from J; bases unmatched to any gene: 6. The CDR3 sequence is CASSLRQGDLEAFF. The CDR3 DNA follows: TGTGCCAGCAGCTTACGACAGGGGGACCTCGAAGCTTTCTTT.

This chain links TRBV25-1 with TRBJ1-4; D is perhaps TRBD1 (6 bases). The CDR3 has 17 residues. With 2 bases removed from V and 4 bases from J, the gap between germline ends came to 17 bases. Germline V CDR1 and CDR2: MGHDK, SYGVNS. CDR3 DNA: TGTGCCAGCAGTGAAGGGGGACATGGCCTAAATAATGAAAAACTGTTTTTT. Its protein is CASSEGGHGLNNEKLFF. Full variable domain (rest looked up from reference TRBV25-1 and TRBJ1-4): EADIYQTPRYLVIGTGKKITLECSQTMGHDKMYWYQQDPGMELHLIHYSYGVNSTEKGDLSSESTVSRIRTEHFPLTLESARPSHTSQYLCASSEGGHGLNNEKLFFGSGTQLSVL.

This CDR3 reads CASSLAGTSGAFYEQYF. The CDR3 region has the DNA TGTGCCAGCAGCTTGGCCGGGACTAGCGGGGCCTTTTACGAGCAGTACTTC. The chain has TRBV5-5 and TRBJ2-7, with 13 bases aligning to TRBD2. The CDR3 runs 17 residues. The V gene's germline CDR1 is SGHKS and CDR2 YYEKEE (reference sequence). The junction had 7 bases not matched to a gene; V was cut back by 0 bases and J by 4 bases.

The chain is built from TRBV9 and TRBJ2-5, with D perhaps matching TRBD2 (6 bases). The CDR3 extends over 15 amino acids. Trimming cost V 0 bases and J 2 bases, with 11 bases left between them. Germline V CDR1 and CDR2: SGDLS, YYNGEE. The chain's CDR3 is CASSVAGGLQETQYF. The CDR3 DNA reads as TGTGCCAGCAGCGTAGCTGGGGGACTTCAAGAGACCCAGTACTTC.

The CDR3 nucleotides read TGTGCCAGCAGTGAAGCGCCCGGGACAGGCTACGAGCAGTACTTC. Its protein is CASSEAPGTGYEQYF. The V and J genes are TRBV6-1 and TRBJ2-7; 8 bases align to TRBD1. V dropped 0 bases and J dropped 3; count of bases not matched to a gene: 4. There are 15 residues in the CDR3. The germline CDR1 and CDR2 sequences are MNHNS and SASEGT.